The 21 T cell receptor beta chains presented below share a single source sample, sequenced in a study of T cell responses to AZD1222 COVID-19 vaccine. Using immunoSEQ multiplex PCR, the repertoire was profiled, and TCRdb retains in-frame clones only, with some absent. The sample lists about 120,000 clones, about 92% occurring once. This specimen consisted of peripheral blood, obtained 28 days after the second AZD1222 dose. Every receptor here comes from an adult who received the AZD1222 COVID-19 vaccine.

J is TRBJ2-7 and V is TRBV9, with 14 bases fitting TRBD2. There are 15 residues in the CDR3. Looked up from germline, CDR1 is SGDLS and CDR2 is YYNGEE. V dropped 0 bases and J dropped 7; count of bases not matched to a gene: 3. The CDR3 spells CASSVGGLAGAEQYF. DNA for the CDR3: TGTGCCAGCAGCGTAGGGGGACTAGCGGGAGCTGAGCAGTACTTC.

The V and J genes are TRBV2 and TRBJ2-2; D is unclear. Trimming took off 6 bases at V and 4 bases at J, with 24 bases between the two ends. Germline V gene sequence: CDR1 SNHLY, CDR2 FYNNEI. This CDR3 is built from 18 residues. This chain's CDR3 is CASSQKRLADLGTGELFF. The CDR3 nucleotides read TGTGCCAGCAGCCAGAAGCGCTTAGCAGACTTGGGCACCGGGGAGCTGTTTTTT.

This chain uses TRBV6-1 with TRBJ1-2; D is possibly TRBD1 (5 bases). Germline V gene sequence: CDR1 MNHNS, CDR2 SASEGT. The CDR3 has 15 residues. V lost 3 bases and J lost 1, with 12 bases in between. The chain's CDR3 is CASSDQQDHNYGYTF. The CDR3 DNA sequence: TGTGCCAGCAGTGATCAACAGGACCATAACTATGGCTACACCTTC.

The gene calls are TRBV10-3 and TRBJ2-3, with D hard to call. Germline V CDR1 and CDR2: ENHRY, SYGVKD. This CDR3 is built from 12 residues. Between the trimmed V and J ends, which lost 0 bases and 3 bases, there was a span of 1 base. The CDR3 coding sequence is TGTGCCATCAGTGAGTCGACAGATACGCAGTATTTT. Translating gives CAISESTDTQYF.

The chain carries TRBV7-2 and TRBJ2-2; D call uncertain. This CDR3 is 15 amino acids long. Germline V gives CDR1 SGHTA, CDR2 FQGNSA. The V and J ends lost 5 bases and 4 bases respectively, with 14 bases between them. The CDR3, as DNA: TGTGCCAGCAGCCGGTGGGCAGAACTCACCGGGGAGCTGTTTTTT. It is translated as CASSRWAELTGELFF.

The CDR3 nucleotides are TGTGCCACCCGGGGGGGGGCGAACACCGGGGAGCTGTTTTTT. Translation gives CATRGGANTGELFF. The rearrangement joins TRBV19 to TRBJ2-2, with TRBD2 matching over 8 bases. In germline, CDR1 is LNHDA, CDR2 SQIVND (reference sequence). There are 14 residues in the CDR3. Trimming at V came to 10 bases and at J to 0 bases, leaving 4 bases not matched to a gene.

The chain combines TRBV19 with TRBJ2-7; 9 positions agree with TRBD1. The V and J ends lost 5 bases and 3 bases, in that order; junction bases with no gene match: 5. The CDR3 consists of 14 residues. The germline gives CDR1 LNHDA, CDR2 SQIVND (reference sequence). The CDR3, as DNA: TGTGCCAGTAGTGTGGACAGGGGATACTACGAGCAGTACTTC. It is translated as CASSVDRGYYEQYF.

The CDR3 DNA reads TGTGCCAGCAGCCCTACTGGGGGGAGGAGCACAGATACGCAGTATTTT. It yields the protein CASSPTGGRSTDTQYF. The rearrangement joins TRBV5-4 to TRBJ2-3; maybe TRBD2 (6 bases). The CDR3 sequence is 16 residues long. V was cut by 4 bases and J by 0 bases, with 15 bases left in between. Germline CDR1 is SGHNT and CDR2 is YYREEE (reference sequence).

This chain links TRBV18 with TRBJ1-1, with a weak D call TRBD1 (5 bases). The germline gives CDR1 KGHSH, CDR2 LQKENI. This CDR3 comprises 15 residues. The V gene lost 4 bases and the J gene lost 4 bases, with 16 bases spanning the gap. CDR3 region: CASSLRWGESTEAFF. The CDR3 DNA sequence: TGTGCCAGCTCACTACGATGGGGGGAAAGCACTGAAGCTTTCTTT.

The chain combines TRBV7-9 with TRBJ2-5; possible D gene TRBD2, 7 bases. Germline loops: CDR1 SEHNR, CDR2 FQNEAQ (reference sequence). Trimming removed 5 bases from V and 3 bases from J, with 13 bases in between. The CDR3 consists of 14 residues. The CDR3 DNA follows: TGTGCCAGCAGCCAACAGGGAGGGGAAGAGACCCAGTACTTC. Translation: CASSQQGGEETQYF.

The chain recombines TRBV12-5 with TRBJ1-2, with D maybe TRBD1 (5 bases). The CDR3 is 11 amino acids. Trimming shortened V by 7 bases and J by 8 bases, and 11 bases separated the two germline ends. CDR1 is LGHNT and CDR2 is FRNRAP in the germline V gene. CDR3 bases: TGTGCTAGTGCCTTGACAGAGGGCTACACCTTC. Its protein is CASALTEGYTF. The full variable domain, its missing parts supplied by reference TRBV12-5 and TRBJ1-2, is DARVTQTPRHKVTEMGQEVTMRCQPILGHNTVFWYRQTMMQGLELLAYFRNRAPLDDSGMPKDRFSAEMPDATLATLKIQPSEPRDSAVYFCASALTEGYTFGSGTRLTVV.

As to this clone: Other DNA sequences within the sample encode an identical CDR3. The chain's CDR3 is CASSLVRETQYF. The DNA for the CDR3 is TGTGCCAGCAGCTTAGTTCGGGAGACCCAGTACTTC. The chain couples TRBV7-2 to TRBJ2-5; no definite D call. This CDR3 is 12 amino acids long. Deletions cut 1 base from V and 5 bases from J, with 5 bases between. The germline V gene encodes CDR1 SGHTA and CDR2 FQGNSA.

The chain joins TRBV6-5 to TRBJ1-2; 10 positions agree with TRBD1. Trimming took 4 bases from V and 3 from J; bases not matched to a gene: 8. Germline CDR1 reads MNHEY; CDR2 reads SVGAGI. This CDR3 is 16 amino acids long. The CDR3 protein is CASSLGQGNHYYGYTF. DNA of the CDR3: TGTGCCAGCAGTTTGGGACAGGGGAACCACTACTATGGCTACACCTTC.

The rearrangement uses TRBV11-2 and TRBJ2-7; D may be TRBD1 (6 bases). CDR1 and CDR2 from the germline V gene are SGHAT and FQNNGV. The ends were cut back, 2 bases at V and 6 bases at J, with 11 bases in the middle. CDR3 size: 13 residues. This CDR3 is CASSLNRVREQYF. The DNA of the CDR3 is TGTGCCAGCAGCTTAAACAGGGTGCGCGAGCAGTACTTC.

The chain recombines TRBV13 with TRBJ1-1; D ambiguous. Germline CDR1 PRHDT, CDR2 FYEKMQ (reference sequence). V gave up 2 bases and J gave up 0 bases, with 13 bases separating them. The CDR3 extends over 16 amino acids. CDR3 residues: CASSLLGSAMNTEAFF. The DNA of the CDR3 is TGTGCCAGCAGCTTACTTGGGTCAGCAATGAACACTGAAGCTTTCTTT.

The rearrangement joins TRBV2 to TRBJ2-3; D unclear. V gave up 10 bases and J gave up 4 bases, with 9 bases separating them. Looked up from germline, CDR1 is SNHLY and CDR2 is FYNNEI. The CDR3 totals 11 residues. CDR3 residues: CATLGADTQYF. The CDR3 bases are TGTGCCACCTTGGGTGCAGATACGCAGTATTTT.

The chain uses TRBV6-1 and TRBJ2-4, with a tentative D call TRBD1 (5 bases). The CDR3 is made up of 15 amino acids. V was clipped by 3 bases and J by 0 bases, with 9 bases between them. The germline V gene has CDR1 MNHNS and CDR2 SASEGT. The CDR3 DNA reads as TGTGCCAGCAGTGAGCGGACATTAGCCAAAAACATTCAGTACTTC. Protein: CASSERTLAKNIQYF.

The chain uses TRBV5-4 and TRBJ2-3; 9 nucleotides line up with TRBD2. The V and J ends lost 0 bases and 9 bases, in that order; junction bases with no gene match: 8. There are 15 residues in the CDR3. Germline-derived CDR1 and CDR2 are SGHNT and YYREEE (reference sequence). The CDR3 sequence is CASSLAASGIKTQYF. The CDR3 DNA sequence: TGTGCCAGCAGCTTGGCCGCTAGCGGGATAAAAACGCAGTATTTT.

The chain couples TRBV29-1 to TRBJ2-6; D is undetermined. Trimming took off 4 bases at V and 0 bases at J, with 7 bases between the two ends. The germline CDR1 and CDR2 sequences are SQVTM and ANQGSEA. This CDR3 is 14 amino acids long. CDR3 region: CSVGRGSGANVLTF. CDR3 bases: TGCAGCGTTGGTAGAGGCTCTGGGGCCAACGTCCTGACTTTC.

This clone was counted a single time. CDR3 sequence reads: CASSSDGITGNEKLFF. As DNA, the CDR3 is TGCGCCAGCAGCTCCGACGGAATTACGGGGAATGAAAAACTGTTTTTT. The chain uses TRBV5-1 and TRBJ1-4; D gene ambiguous. The CDR3 runs to 16 residues. Trimming stripped 3 bases from V and 5 bases from J, with 17 bases between. Germline V gene data show CDR1 as SGHRS and CDR2 as YFSETQ.

This chain connects TRBV6-2 or TRBV6-3 to TRBJ2-2; TRBD2 agrees at 7 bases. Germline CDR1 reads MNHEY; CDR2 reads SVGEGT. Losses at the gene ends were 2 bases for V and 0 bases for J; bases not matched to a gene: 3. The CDR3 consists of 16 residues. This CDR3 reads CASSYGRGTNTGELFF. In nucleotides, the CDR3 is TGTGCCAGCAGTTACGGGCGGGGGACGAACACCGGGGAGCTGTTTTTT.